The 10 T cell receptor beta chains below were found in one sample sequenced in a study of blood T cell repertoires in COVID-19. Using immunoSEQ multiplex PCR, the repertoire was profiled, and TCRdb retains in-frame clones only, with some absent. This sample yields approximately 150,000 clones, of which around 80% are seen a single time; roughly 2.3% belongs to the top ten. Sequencing was carried out using PBMCs or T cells enriched from blood (not recorded which). These receptor sequences come from a man aged 35 to 55 with acute COVID-19.

The chain employs TRBV7-3 and TRBJ1-1, with a possible D match to TRBD1 (6 bases). Trimming shortened V by 2 bases and J by 0 bases, and 10 bases separated the two germline ends. Germline lookup yields CDR1 SGHTA and CDR2 FQGTGA. This CDR3 is built from 15 residues. The CDR3 DNA reads TGTGCCAGCAGCTTAGGGGGACACTTGAACACTGAAGCTTTCTTT. It is translated as CASSLGGHLNTEAFF.

V usage is TRBV3-1 (or the pseudogene TRBV3-2) and J usage is TRBJ1-6; 8 bases map to TRBD1. V was clipped by 0 bases and J by 6 bases; unmatched bases: 10. Germline loops: CDR1 LGHDT, CDR2 YNNKEL (reference sequence). The CDR3 is 18 residues long. The CDR3 sequence is CASSQEMSTGGFNSPLHF. The CDR3 DNA is TGTGCCAGCAGCCAAGAAATGAGCACAGGGGGTTTTAATTCACCCCTCCACTTT.

This clone showed up many times. CDR3 loop: CASGGLPPETQYF. In DNA, the CDR3 is TGTGCCAGCGGCGGACTGCCCCCAGAGACCCAGTACTTC. The chain employs TRBV6-5 and TRBJ2-5; weak D call: TRBD2 (5 bases). V dropped 8 bases and J dropped 4 bases, with 14 bases sitting between them. CDR1 and CDR2 (germline): MNHEY, SVGAGI. The CDR3 is 13 amino acids.

The rearrangement uses TRBV10-3 and TRBJ1-5, with D possibly matching TRBD1 (6 bases). The CDR3 is 17 amino acids. Germline V gene sequence: CDR1 ENHRY, CDR2 SYGVKD. V was cut by 0 bases and J by 1 base, with 13 bases left in between. CDR3 nucleotide sequence: TGTGCCATCAGTGAGTCGAATGCCGGGACAAGCAATCAGCCCCAGCATTTT. It translates to CAISESNAGTSNQPQHF.

The V call is TRBV7-3, the J call TRBJ2-3; TRBD2 matches 11 bases. Germline values: CDR1 SGHTA, CDR2 FQGTGA. J was trimmed by 3 bases and V by 4 bases; bases with no gene match: 9. This CDR3 has 17 residues. Here the CDR3 reads CASSSGRGTSGTDTQYF. Written as DNA, the CDR3 is TGTGCCAGCAGCTCGGGCCGGGGGACTAGCGGTACAGATACGCAGTATTTT. Together with reference TRBV7-3 and TRBJ2-3, the CDR3 gives the full variable domain: GAGVSQTPSNKVTEKGKYVELRCDPISGHTALYWYRQSLGQGPEFLIYFQGTGAADDSGLPNDRFFAVRPEGSVSTLKIQRTERGDSAVYLCASSSGRGTSGTDTQYFGPGTRLTVL.

This clone was picked up one time. The V and J genes are TRBV6-6 and TRBJ2-5; a weak D match, TRBD1 (6 bases). V was pared by 5 bases and J by 2 bases, with 12 bases between. The CDR3 extends over 14 amino acids. CDR1 is MNHNY, CDR2 SVGAGI, per germline (reference sequence). The CDR3 loop reads CASSHPGQQETQYF. As DNA, the CDR3 is TGTGCCAGCAGTCACCCCGGACAGCAAGAGACCCAGTACTTC.

The CDR3 is CASSFRVEPQHF. Written as DNA, the CDR3 is TGTGCCAGCAGCTTCAGGGTCGAGCCCCAGCATTTT. The rearrangement joins TRBV12-3 or TRBV12-4 to TRBJ1-5, with a possible D match to TRBD1 (5 bases). V was cut by 6 bases and J by 8 bases, with 11 bases left in between. This CDR3 has 12 amino acids.

This clone appeared a single time. The chain carries TRBV24-1 and TRBJ1-5; TRBD1 is a possible D gene (6 bases). V lost 7 bases, J lost 2 bases, and 14 bases lay in between. The CDR3 runs to 15 residues. The germline V gene encodes CDR1 KGHDR and CDR2 SFDVKD. CDR3 in DNA: TGTGCCACCAGGGCGTCGGGGGGCGGCAATCAGCCCCAGCATTTT. Translated, it gives CATRASGGGNQPQHF.

This chain joins TRBV19 and TRBJ2-3; D is unclear. The CDR3 runs to 15 residues. V was shortened by 0 bases and J by 4 bases, with 11 bases between the two germline ends. Per the germline V gene, CDR1 is LNHDA and CDR2 is SQIVND (reference sequence). CDR3 amino acids: CASSIEMRPADTQYF. CDR3 DNA sequence: TGTGCCAGTAGTATAGAAATGCGTCCCGCAGATACGCAGTATTTT.

The chain joins TRBV6-4 to TRBJ1-5; the match to TRBD1 covers 8 bases. The CDR3 is 17 residues long. After removal of 9 bases from V and 5 bases from J, the junction contained 18 bases not matched to a gene. The germline gives CDR1 MRHNA, CDR2 SNTAGT. CDR3 nucleotide sequence: TGTGCCAGTCCTAGGGGAACAGGGGGTGTCTCTGATCAGCCCCAGCATTTT. It translates to CASPRGTGGVSDQPQHF.